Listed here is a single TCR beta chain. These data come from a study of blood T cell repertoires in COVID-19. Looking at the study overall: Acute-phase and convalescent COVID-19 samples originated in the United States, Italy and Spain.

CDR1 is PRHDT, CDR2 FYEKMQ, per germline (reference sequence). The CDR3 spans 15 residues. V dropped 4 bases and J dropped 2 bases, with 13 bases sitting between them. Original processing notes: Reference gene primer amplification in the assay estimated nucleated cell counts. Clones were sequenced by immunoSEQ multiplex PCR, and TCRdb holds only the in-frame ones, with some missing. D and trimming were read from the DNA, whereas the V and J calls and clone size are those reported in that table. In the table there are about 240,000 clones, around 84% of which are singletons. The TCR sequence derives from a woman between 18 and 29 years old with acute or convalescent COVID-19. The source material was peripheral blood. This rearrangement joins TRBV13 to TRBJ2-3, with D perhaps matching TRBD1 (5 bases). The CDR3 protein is CASSSGSQDTDTQYF. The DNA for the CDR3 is TGTGCCAGCAGCTCAGGCTCACAGGACACAGATACGCAGTATTTT.